The 26 T cell receptor beta chains below were found in one sample sequenced in a study of identifying expanded T cells in peripheral blood. Profiled with immunoSEQ multiplex PCR; TCRdb holds only in-frame clones, not every one. The table includes 100,000 to 150,000 clones, 75% to 90% detected once. Sequencing used blood. Receptors originate from a person aged 18 to 75 in good health.

The chain has TRBV2 and TRBJ1-1; a possible D gene is TRBD1 (5 bases). The germline gives CDR1 SNHLY, CDR2 FYNNEI. The CDR3 length is 14 residues. Trimming took 8 bases from V and 5 from J, leaving 18 bases between them. The DNA of the CDR3 is TGTGCCAGCGATAGGGACCCCGGTGATACTGAAGCTTTCTTT. Residues: CASDRDPGDTEAFF.

The rearrangement uses TRBV5-4 and TRBJ2-2; a possible D gene is TRBD2 (5 bases). The CDR3 consists of 15 residues. Trimming shortened V by 0 bases and J by 4 bases, and 10 bases separated the two germline ends. Germline V gene data show CDR1 as SGHNT and CDR2 as YYREEE (reference sequence). The CDR3 DNA reads TGTGCCAGCAGCTTGGTCGAGGACTTCACCGGGGAGCTGTTTTTT. Amino acid sequence: CASSLVEDFTGELFF.

CDR3 DNA: TGTGCCAGCAGCGTAGACATGGCTACAGGAAACACCATATATTTT. It translates to CASSVDMATGNTIYF. V gene TRBV9 combines with J gene TRBJ1-3; D unresolved. The germline V and J ends were trimmed by 0 bases and 4 bases, with 11 bases remaining between them. The CDR3 extends over 15 amino acids. CDR1 is SGDLS and CDR2 is YYNGEE in the germline V gene.

The rearrangement links TRBV7-2 to TRBJ2-7, with TRBD1 matching 10 bases. V lost 5 bases, J lost 3 bases, and 7 bases stayed unmatched. This CDR3 has 15 residues. The germline V gene encodes CDR1 SGHTA and CDR2 FQGNSA. The CDR3 region is CASSLTGQGNYEQYF. In nucleotides, the CDR3 is TGTGCCAGCAGCCTCACGGGACAGGGGAACTACGAGCAGTACTTC.

The V gene is TRBV11-2, the J gene TRBJ2-1; TRBD1 might be the D (6 bases). The CDR3 length is 14 residues. Trimming cost V 4 bases and J 6 bases, with 13 bases left between them. CDR1 is SGHAT, CDR2 FQNNGV, per germline. CDR3 sequence reads: CASSYGGRGNEQFF. Written as DNA, the CDR3 is TGTGCCAGCAGCTATGGGGGCAGGGGCAATGAGCAGTTCTTC.

This clone was seen at least ten times. CDR3 coding DNA: TGCAGCGCTAGCGGGGTGCGGGGGGTCGCCTACAATGAGCAGTTCTTC. It yields the protein CSASGVRGVAYNEQFF. The chain is built from TRBV29-1 and TRBJ2-1; TRBD2 aligns across 9 bases. Trimming removed 7 bases from V and 2 bases from J; junction bases left unmatched: 12. CDR3 length equals 16 residues. CDR1 is SQVTM, CDR2 ANQGSEA, per germline.

The chain joins TRBV2 to TRBJ1-4; D is perhaps TRBD1 (5 bases). Germline-derived CDR1 and CDR2 are SNHLY and FYNNEI. Trimming pared 8 bases from V and 8 bases from J, leaving 15 bases between. The CDR3 totals 13 residues. CDR3 coding DNA: TGTGCCAGCTACTCAGGGTTGCGGGAAAAACTGTTTTTT. Its protein product is CASYSGLREKLFF.

The rearrangement uses TRBV30 and TRBJ1-1; 11 bases are shared with TRBD1. Germline assignment: CDR1 GTSNPN and CDR2 SVGIG (reference sequence). Unmatched junction bases numbered 21, after V lost 2 bases and J lost 4 bases. The CDR3 consists of 20 residues. CDR3 protein: CAWSYTSTILWTGGITEAFF. As DNA, the CDR3 is TGTGCCTGGAGTTACACCTCTACCATTCTCTGGACAGGGGGCATCACTGAAGCTTTCTTT.

CDR3 residues: CASSTLPLEGTDTQYF. CDR3 nucleotides: TGTGCCAGCAGCACCCTCCCCTTGGAGGGCACAGATACGCAGTATTTT. This chain connects TRBV9 to TRBJ2-3; TRBD2 might be the D (5 bases). The CDR3 length is 16 residues. The germline V gene encodes CDR1 SGDLS and CDR2 YYNGEE. Trimming took off 4 bases at V and 1 base at J, with 16 bases between the two ends.

The CDR3 protein is CASSEWGAGTEAFF. CDR3 sequence (DNA): TGTGCCAGCAGTGAATGGGGGGCAGGCACTGAAGCTTTCTTT. This chain connects TRBV2 to TRBJ1-1; tentative D call: TRBD1 (6 bases). Trimming took off 2 bases at V and 4 bases at J, with 11 bases between the two ends. Germline V CDR1 and CDR2: SNHLY, FYNNEI. The CDR3 loop spans 14 amino acids.

The gene calls are TRBV27 and TRBJ2-1, with 9 bases aligning to TRBD1. Germline V gene sequence: CDR1 MNHEY, CDR2 SMNVEV (reference sequence). The V segment lost 7 bases and the J segment 16 bases; nucleotides outside the gene matches: 8. The CDR3 has 11 amino acids. CDR3 in amino acids: CASIDGTGKFF. CDR3 nucleotide sequence: TGTGCCAGCATTGATGGGACAGGGAAATTCTTC.

The CDR3 reads CASSLFLYTEAFF. CDR3 coding DNA: TGTGCCAGCAGTTTATTCCTTTACACTGAAGCTTTCTTT. This rearrangement joins TRBV27 to TRBJ1-1; the D is unclear. In germline, CDR1 is MNHEY, CDR2 SMNVEV (reference sequence). Deletions cut 1 base from V and 3 bases from J, with 6 bases between. This CDR3 has 13 residues.

The genes are TRBV2 and TRBJ2-7; D might be TRBD1 or TRBD2, each matching 5 bases. CDR1 and CDR2 from the germline V gene are SNHLY and FYNNEI. There are 14 residues in the CDR3. Trimming stripped 10 bases from V and 2 bases from J, with 18 bases between. DNA for the CDR3: TGTGCCACTTCGCCTGTCGAGGGGCCCTACGAGCAGTACTTC. Encoded protein: CATSPVEGPYEQYF.

The chain carries TRBV5-1 and TRBJ1-1; a weak D match, TRBD1 (5 bases). This CDR3 has 13 residues. Trimming stripped 4 bases from V and 4 bases from J, with 11 bases between. Germline loops: CDR1 SGHRS, CDR2 YFSETQ. CDR3 in DNA: TGCGCCAGCAGCGGGGGTGGTAGCACTGAAGCTTTCTTT. It is translated as CASSGGGSTEAFF.

V gene TRBV4-1 combines with J gene TRBJ1-1; no clear D gene. The V and J ends lost 7 bases and 0 bases respectively, with 12 bases between them. Germline values: CDR1 MGHRA, CDR2 YSYEKL. CDR3 length: 14 residues. The CDR3 DNA sequence: TGCGCCAGCACTACGTTAGGGATGAACACTGAAGCTTTCTTT. Translating gives CASTTLGMNTEAFF.

The chain joins TRBV6-6 to TRBJ2-3, with D uncertain. The ends were cut back, 0 bases at V and 5 bases at J, with 9 bases in the middle. The CDR3 loop spans 14 amino acids. CDR1 and CDR2 from the germline V gene are MNHNY and SVGAGI (reference sequence). CDR3 protein: CASSYSLGRDTQYF. CDR3 nucleotides: TGTGCCAGCAGTTACTCTTTAGGCAGAGATACGCAGTATTTT.

This clone was seen a single time. This sequence joins TRBV5-1 and TRBJ2-1; tentative D call: TRBD2 (5 bases). The CDR3 length is 12 residues. V was pared by 2 bases and J by 7 bases, with 7 bases between. Germline V gene sequence: CDR1 SGHRS, CDR2 YFSETQ. CDR3 loop: CASSFSGNEQFF. CDR3 in DNA: TGCGCCAGCAGCTTCTCGGGGAATGAGCAGTTCTTC.

CDR3 residues: CSVNRDTNYGYTF. In nucleotides, the CDR3 is TGCAGCGTTAACCGGGACACCAACTATGGCTACACCTTC. This chain connects TRBV29-1 to TRBJ1-2, with TRBD1 as a possible D gene (6 bases). Germline CDR1 is SQVTM and CDR2 is ANQGSEA. The CDR3 spans 13 residues. V was trimmed by 5 bases and J by 2 bases, leaving 12 bases between them.

The chain carries TRBV28 and TRBJ1-1; D perhaps matches TRBD1 (5 bases). With 7 bases removed from V and 3 bases from J, the gap between germline ends came to 15 bases. This CDR3 has 14 amino acids. Germline lookup yields CDR1 MDHEN and CDR2 SYDVKM. CDR3 nucleotides: TGTGCCAGCACCCGGCGGGGGAAGGACACTGAAGCTTTCTTT. As protein: CASTRRGKDTEAFF. Together with reference TRBV28 and TRBJ1-1, the CDR3 gives the full variable domain: DVKVTQSSRYLVKRTGEKVFLECVQDMDHENMFWYRQDPGLGLRLIYFSYDVKMKEKGDIPEGYSVSREKKERFSLILESASTNQTSMYLCASTRRGKDTEAFFGQGTRLTVV.

CDR3 bases: TGTGCCAGCAGCTTAGGACAGGGAACTTTCTACGAGCAGTACTTC. Amino acids: CASSLGQGTFYEQYF. The chain combines TRBV7-2 with TRBJ2-7; 7 nucleotides line up with TRBD1. Germline-derived CDR1 and CDR2 are SGHTA and FQGNSA. Trimming took 1 base from V and 3 from J; bases not matched to a gene: 6. The CDR3 contains 15 residues.

The genes are TRBV4-3 and TRBJ1-2, with D possibly being TRBD1 (6 bases). This CDR3 is 15 amino acids long. Trimming removed 0 bases from V and 6 bases from J, with 14 bases in between. Germline CDR1 LGHNA, CDR2 YSLEER. This CDR3 reads CASSQDSRGGDGYTF. CDR3 bases: TGCGCCAGCAGCCAAGATTCACGGGGGGGCGATGGCTACACCTTC.

The gene calls are TRBV5-6 and TRBJ1-1, with D possibly TRBD1 on 6 matching bases. Per the germline V gene, CDR1 is SGHDT and CDR2 is YYEEEE. V was cut by 2 bases and J by 4 bases, with 15 bases left in between. This CDR3 is built from 15 residues. The CDR3 nucleotides are TGTGCCAGCAGCTTACAGGGTGATTTAAGCACTGAAGCTTTCTTT. Its translation: CASSLQGDLSTEAFF. Full variable domain (outside the CDR3, taken from reference TRBV5-6 and TRBJ1-1): DAGVTQSPTHLIKTRGQQVTLRCSPKSGHDTVSWYQQALGQGPQFIFQYYEEEERQRGNFPDRFSGHQFPNYSSELNVNALLLGDSALYLCASSLQGDLSTEAFFGQGTRLTVV.

The rearrangement joins TRBV7-9 to TRBJ2-1; weak D call: TRBD1 (5 bases). Trimming took off 1 base at V and 0 bases at J, with 10 bases between the two ends. Germline CDR1 and CDR2: SEHNR and FQNEAQ (reference sequence). There are 16 residues in the CDR3. The CDR3 nucleotides read TGTGCCAGCAGCTTAGGGGCAGGGCTCTCCTACAATGAGCAGTTCTTC. Its protein is CASSLGAGLSYNEQFF.

The rearrangement joins TRBV5-1 to TRBJ2-1; D is undetermined. Germline CDR1 is SGHRS and CDR2 is YFSETQ. The CDR3 spans 17 residues. V was cut by 3 bases and J by 10 bases, with 26 bases left in between. CDR3: CASSYSTGRLLRKEQFF. Written as DNA, the CDR3 is TGCGCCAGCAGCTATTCCACGGGCAGGTTGCTGAGAAAGGAGCAGTTCTTC.

CDR3 DNA: TGTGCCAGCAGCAATGGGCAGGGGGCGCGTGAGCAGTTCTTC. Translated: CASSNGQGAREQFF. The chain joins TRBV25-1 to TRBJ2-1, with 8 bases identical to TRBD1. CDR1 and CDR2 from the germline V gene are MGHDK and SYGVNS. The V gene end was trimmed by 6 bases and the J gene end by 9 bases; junction bases not matched to a gene: 10. This CDR3 has 14 amino acids.

The genes are TRBV6-5 and TRBJ1-1; 8 bases agree with TRBD1. This CDR3 contains 14 residues. The germline CDR1 and CDR2 sequences are MNHEY and SVGAGI. Germline trimming cut 5 bases from V and 5 bases from J; bases unmatched to any gene: 7. CDR3 sequence (DNA): TGTGCCAGCAGTCCGCACACAGGGGGAACTGAAGCTTTCTTT. Amino acid sequence: CASSPHTGGTEAFF.